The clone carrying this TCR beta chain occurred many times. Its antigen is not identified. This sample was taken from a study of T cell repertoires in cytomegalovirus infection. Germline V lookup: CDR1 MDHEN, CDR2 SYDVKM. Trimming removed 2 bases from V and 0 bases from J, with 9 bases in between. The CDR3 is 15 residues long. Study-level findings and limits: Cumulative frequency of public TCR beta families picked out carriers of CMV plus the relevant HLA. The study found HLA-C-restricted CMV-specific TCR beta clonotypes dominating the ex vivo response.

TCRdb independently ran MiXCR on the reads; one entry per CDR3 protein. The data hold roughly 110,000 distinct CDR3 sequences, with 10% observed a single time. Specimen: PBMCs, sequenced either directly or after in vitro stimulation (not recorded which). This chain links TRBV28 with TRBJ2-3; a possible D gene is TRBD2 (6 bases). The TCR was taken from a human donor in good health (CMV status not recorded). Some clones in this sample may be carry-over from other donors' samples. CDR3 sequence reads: CASSLGGTSTDTQYF. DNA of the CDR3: TGTGCCAGCAGTTTAGGCGGGACTAGCACAGATACGCAGTATTTT.